The rows below give T cell receptor beta chains drawn from one sample of a study of cytomegalovirus exposure and HLA in healthy donors. Some clones are missing from TCRdb's copy, which holds only in-frame ones; the method was immunoSEQ multiplex PCR. Of some 180,000 clones listed, more than 75% are singletons. The sequenced sample consisted of PBMCs. The origin of the receptors is a woman aged 25-40 years in good health and CMV-seropositive. Each CDR3 is given with its conserved first and last residue. The D gene is left open where the match is weak. Clone sizes are given selectively: once, few, many, or a class where the clone is expanded.

CDR3aa: CASSLDRNYGYTF
CDR3nt: TGTGCCAGCAGTTTAGACAGGAACTATGGCTACACCTTC
v_gene: TRBV6-5
j_gene: TRBJ1-2
abundance: -
d_gene: -

CDR3aa: CASSVGTGNQPQHF
CDR3nt: TGTGCCAGCAGCGTAGGAACAGGGAATCAGCCCCAGCATTTT
v_gene: TRBV9
j_gene: TRBJ1-5
abundance: -
d_gene: -

CDR3aa: CASSYTGQGLNTEAFF
CDR3nt: TGTGCCAGCAGTTATACAGGACAGGGCCTGAACACTGAAGCTTTCTTT
v_gene: TRBV6-6
j_gene: TRBJ1-1
abundance: -
d_gene: TRBD1

CDR3aa: CASSEPRGGYGYTF
CDR3nt: TGTGCCAGCAGCGAACCCCGTGGGGGGTATGGCTACACCTTC
v_gene: TRBV28
j_gene: TRBJ1-2
abundance: -
d_gene: -

CDR3aa: CASSARQGPREGYTF
CDR3nt: TGTGCCAGCAGCGCCCGACAGGGGCCGCGTGAAGGCTACACCTTC
v_gene: TRBV7-2
j_gene: TRBJ1-2
abundance: -
d_gene: TRBD1

CDR3aa: CASSLEQTYQETQYF
CDR3nt: TGTGCCAGCAGTCTGGAGCAGACGTACCAAGAGACCCAGTACTTC
v_gene: TRBV6-1
j_gene: TRBJ2-5
abundance: -
d_gene: -

CDR3aa: CASSQDPDRVYGYTF
CDR3nt: TGCGCCAGCAGCCAAGACCCCGACAGGGTCTATGGCTACACCTTC
v_gene: TRBV4-3
j_gene: TRBJ1-2
abundance: -
d_gene: TRBD1

CDR3aa: CAIMATSGGASTDTQYF
CDR3nt: TGTGCCATCATGGCCACTAGCGGGGGGGCCTCCACAGATACGCAGTATTTT
v_gene: TRBV10-3
j_gene: TRBJ2-3
abundance: -
d_gene: TRBD2

CDR3aa: CASSQERQFTYSNQPQHF
CDR3nt: TGCGCCAGCAGCCAAGAGCGGCAGTTCACATATAGCAATCAGCCCCAGCATTTT
v_gene: TRBV4-1
j_gene: TRBJ1-5
abundance: -
d_gene: -

CDR3aa: CASSFGLSSYNSPLHF
CDR3nt: TGTGCCAGCAGCTTCGGACTCAGCTCCTATAATTCACCCCTCCACTTT
v_gene: TRBV7-2
j_gene: TRBJ1-6
abundance: once
d_gene: -

CDR3aa: CASSVSGGGTQYF
CDR3nt: TGTGCCAGCAGCGTCTCGGGCGGGGGGACCCAGTACTTC
v_gene: TRBV9
j_gene: TRBJ2-5
abundance: -
d_gene: TRBD2

CDR3aa: CASSAYKKGAGNTEAFF
CDR3nt: TGTGCCAGCAGTGCCTATAAGAAGGGGGCTGGGAACACTGAAGCTTTCTTT
v_gene: TRBV25-1
j_gene: TRBJ1-1
abundance: -
d_gene: TRBD1

CDR3aa: CASSLQNRDRGLYF
CDR3nt: TGTGCCAGCAGCCTCCAAAACCGGGACAGGGGGCTGTACTTC
v_gene: TRBV7-2
j_gene: TRBJ2-7
abundance: -
d_gene: TRBD1

CDR3aa: CASSQATGYTGELFF
CDR3nt: TGCGCCAGCAGCCAAGCTACAGGCTACACCGGGGAGCTGTTTTTT
v_gene: TRBV4-3
j_gene: TRBJ2-2
abundance: -
d_gene: -

CDR3aa: CASSLSGTRTIHEQFF
CDR3nt: TGCGCCAGCAGCTTGAGTGGGACTAGAACTATCCATGAGCAGTTCTTC
v_gene: TRBV5-1
j_gene: TRBJ2-1
abundance: -
d_gene: TRBD2

CDR3aa: CASPDAGDPGGTQYF
CDR3nt: TGTGCCAGCCCGGACGCGGGGGACCCAGGGGGCACGCAGTATTTT
v_gene: TRBV2
j_gene: TRBJ2-3
abundance: -
d_gene: -

CDR3aa: CASSPRGGSYNEQFF
CDR3nt: TGTGCCAGCAGTCCGCGGGGGGGCTCCTACAATGAGCAGTTCTTC
v_gene: TRBV27
j_gene: TRBJ2-1
abundance: -
d_gene: TRBD2

CDR3aa: CASSTLQGNTEAFF
CDR3nt: TGTGCCAGTAGTACCCTCCAGGGGAACACTGAAGCTTTCTTT
v_gene: TRBV19
j_gene: TRBJ1-1
abundance: -
d_gene: -

CDR3aa: CASSYIAGGLYNEQFF
CDR3nt: TGCGCCAGCAGTTACATAGCGGGGGGGCTATACAATGAGCAGTTCTTC
v_gene: TRBV4-3
j_gene: TRBJ2-1
abundance: few
d_gene: TRBD2

CDR3aa: CAIKTSGISYEQYF
CDR3nt: TGTGCCATCAAGACTAGCGGTATCTCCTACGAGCAGTACTTC
v_gene: TRBV10-3
j_gene: TRBJ2-7
abundance: -
d_gene: TRBD2

CDR3aa: CASSLSGADTGELFF
CDR3nt: TGTGCCAGCAGCTTATCAGGGGCGGACACCGGGGAGCTGTTTTTT
v_gene: TRBV7-8
j_gene: TRBJ2-2
abundance: -
d_gene: -

CDR3aa: CASSLTPGGSYEQYF
CDR3nt: TGTGCCAGCAGTCTTACACCCGGGGGCTCCTACGAGCAGTACTTC
v_gene: TRBV7-2
j_gene: TRBJ2-7
abundance: -
d_gene: -

CDR3aa: CASRSLAGGFTDTQYF
CDR3nt: TGTGCCAGCAGATCACTAGCGGGGGGTTTCACAGATACGCAGTATTTT
v_gene: TRBV6-6
j_gene: TRBJ2-3
abundance: -
d_gene: TRBD2

CDR3aa: CASSILAPMNTEAFF
CDR3nt: TGTGCCAGTAGTATTCTGGCACCAATGAACACTGAAGCTTTCTTT
v_gene: TRBV19
j_gene: TRBJ1-1
abundance: -
d_gene: -

CDR3aa: CASSLPSGVNEQFF
CDR3nt: TGTGCCAGCAGCTTGCCTAGCGGGGTAAATGAGCAGTTCTTC
v_gene: TRBV5-4
j_gene: TRBJ2-1
abundance: -
d_gene: TRBD2

CDR3aa: CASSFRRTGNTIYF
CDR3nt: TGTGCCAGCAGCTTCAGGAGGACTGGAAACACCATATATTTT
v_gene: TRBV5-6
j_gene: TRBJ1-3
abundance: once
d_gene: -

CDR3aa: CASSVDRGSPLHF
CDR3nt: TGTGCCAGCAGCGTAGATAGGGGATCACCCCTCCACTTT
v_gene: TRBV9
j_gene: TRBJ1-6
abundance: -
d_gene: -

CDR3aa: CASSLGRVGNEQFF
CDR3nt: TGTGCCAGCAGTTTAGGCAGGGTGGGGAATGAGCAGTTCTTC
v_gene: TRBV28
j_gene: TRBJ2-1
abundance: -
d_gene: -

CDR3aa: CATSRTGTGENIQYF
CDR3nt: TGTGCCACCAGCAGAACCGGGACAGGGGAAAACATTCAGTACTTC
v_gene: TRBV15
j_gene: TRBJ2-4
abundance: -
d_gene: TRBD1

CDR3aa: CASSQTGDPYPAYTF
CDR3nt: TGTGCCAGCAGCCAGACGGGGGACCCATACCCAGCCTACACCTTC
v_gene: TRBV28
j_gene: TRBJ1-2
abundance: -
d_gene: -

CDR3aa: CATRDRGIETQYF
CDR3nt: TGTGCCACCCGGGACAGGGGTATAGAGACCCAGTACTTC
v_gene: TRBV19
j_gene: TRBJ2-5
abundance: -
d_gene: TRBD1

CDR3aa: CASSPRAGDSTDTQYF
CDR3nt: TGTGCCAGCAGCCCGAGGGCGGGGGATAGCACAGATACGCAGTATTTT
v_gene: TRBV11-2
j_gene: TRBJ2-3
abundance: -
d_gene: TRBD2

CDR3aa: CAWRGQYNEQFF
CDR3nt: TGTGCCTGGCGGGGACAGTACAATGAGCAGTTCTTC
v_gene: TRBV2
j_gene: TRBJ2-1
abundance: -
d_gene: -

CDR3aa: CASSLTGGGEKLFF
CDR3nt: TGTGCCAGCAGTTTGACAGGGGGAGGGGAAAAACTGTTTTTT
v_gene: TRBV7-2
j_gene: TRBJ1-4
abundance: once
d_gene: TRBD1

CDR3aa: CASSPPSGENTEAFF
CDR3nt: TGTGCCAGCTCACCCCCCTCGGGGGAGAACACTGAAGCTTTCTTT
v_gene: TRBV18
j_gene: TRBJ1-1
abundance: -
d_gene: -

CDR3aa: CAISGQGGNQPQHF
CDR3nt: TGTGCCATCAGTGGGCAGGGCGGCAATCAGCCCCAGCATTTT
v_gene: TRBV10-3
j_gene: TRBJ1-5
abundance: -
d_gene: -

CDR3aa: CASSTRPGSGNTIYF
CDR3nt: TGTGCCAGTAGTACCCGACCGGGCTCTGGAAACACCATATATTTT
v_gene: TRBV19
j_gene: TRBJ1-3
abundance: -
d_gene: -

CDR3aa: CASKRGYTGELFF
CDR3nt: TGTGCCAGCAAAAGGGGCTACACCGGGGAGCTGTTTTTT
v_gene: TRBV28
j_gene: TRBJ2-2
abundance: few
d_gene: -

CDR3aa: CSVVREGPGTQYF
CDR3nt: TGCAGCGTTGTTAGGGAGGGTCCAGGGACCCAGTACTTC
v_gene: TRBV29-1
j_gene: TRBJ2-5
abundance: -
d_gene: TRBD2

CDR3aa: CASSTLDTDTEAFF
CDR3nt: TGTGCCAGCAGCACGCTGGACACGGACACTGAAGCTTTCTTT
v_gene: TRBV11-3
j_gene: TRBJ1-1
abundance: -
d_gene: -

CDR3aa: CATSRDGRGNYGYTF
CDR3nt: TGTGCCACCAGCAGAGATGGAAGGGGGAACTATGGCTACACCTTC
v_gene: TRBV15
j_gene: TRBJ1-2
abundance: -
d_gene: -

CDR3aa: CSVESGGGGYTF
CDR3nt: TGCAGCGTTGAAAGCGGGGGTGGTGGCTACACCTTC
v_gene: TRBV29-1
j_gene: TRBJ1-2
abundance: -
d_gene: -

CDR3aa: CASGFGTGNQPQHF
CDR3nt: TGTGCTAGTGGTTTCGGGACAGGGAATCAGCCCCAGCATTTT
v_gene: TRBV12-5
j_gene: TRBJ1-5
abundance: -
d_gene: TRBD1

CDR3aa: CASSGPGGHPDTQYF
CDR3nt: TGTGCCAGCAGTGGTCCGGGGGGCCACCCAGATACGCAGTATTTT
v_gene: TRBV5-4
j_gene: TRBJ2-3
abundance: -
d_gene: -

CDR3aa: CASSSGAGTGAYEQYF
CDR3nt: TGTGCCAGCAGCTCGGGGGCCGGGACAGGGGCCTACGAGCAGTACTTC
v_gene: TRBV5-4
j_gene: TRBJ2-7
abundance: few
d_gene: TRBD1

CDR3aa: CATSRDPGVATNEKLFF
CDR3nt: TGTGCCACCAGCAGAGATCCCGGAGTCGCAACTAATGAAAAACTGTTTTTT
v_gene: TRBV15
j_gene: TRBJ1-4
abundance: -
d_gene: -

CDR3aa: CASRRAGEVYNEQFF
CDR3nt: TGTGCCAGCAGGCGAGCGGGGGAAGTCTACAATGAGCAGTTCTTC
v_gene: TRBV6-5
j_gene: TRBJ2-1
abundance: -
d_gene: TRBD2

CDR3aa: CASSLAPTLPEAFF
CDR3nt: TGCGCCAGCAGCTTGGCCCCGACTTTACCTGAAGCTTTCTTT
v_gene: TRBV5-1
j_gene: TRBJ1-1
abundance: -
d_gene: -

CDR3aa: CASSPGTRSGDTQYF
CDR3nt: TGTGCCAGCAGTCCCGGGACTAGGTCAGGGGATACGCAGTATTTT
v_gene: TRBV5-6
j_gene: TRBJ2-3
abundance: -
d_gene: TRBD2

CDR3aa: CARSFLRDRGWRGNQPQHF
CDR3nt: TGTGCCAGAAGCTTTCTGAGGGACAGGGGATGGAGGGGCAATCAGCCCCAGCATTTT
v_gene: TRBV5-3
j_gene: TRBJ1-5
abundance: -
d_gene: TRBD1

CDR3aa: CAWSVGGTDTQYF
CDR3nt: TGTGCCTGGAGTGTAGGGGGAACAGATACGCAGTATTTT
v_gene: TRBV30
j_gene: TRBJ2-3
abundance: -
d_gene: -

CDR3aa: CASSRVQNYEQYF
CDR3nt: TGTGCCAGCTCCCGGGTCCAGAACTACGAGCAGTACTTC
v_gene: TRBV6-5
j_gene: TRBJ2-7
abundance: once
d_gene: -